Below are 10 T cell receptor beta chains sequenced from a single sample in a study of early T cells in non-severe SARS-CoV-2 infection. Each CDR3 protein gets one entry after TCRdb re-called the 5' RACE reads with MiXCR. The sample lists under 90,000 distinct CDR3 sequences, over 10% occurring once. Sequencing input: whole blood. The receptors originated from an adult who was a healthcare worker with PCR-confirmed SARS-CoV-2 infection or an uninfected control (not recorded which).

The gene calls are TRBV12-3 or TRBV12-4 and TRBJ2-6; D unresolved. The CDR3 has 14 amino acids. V lost 5 bases, J lost 2 bases, and 7 bases lay in between. Here the CDR3 DNA reads TGTGCCAGCAGTCGCTCCCCTGGGGCCAACGTCCTGACTTTC. This sequence encodes CASSRSPGANVLTF.

The V call is TRBV29-1, the J call TRBJ2-7; 7 positions agree with TRBD1. This CDR3 contains 14 residues. Per germline, CDR1 SQVTM and CDR2 ANQGSEA. The V and J ends lost 5 bases and 3 bases, in that order; junction bases with no gene match: 10. The CDR3 nucleotides are TGCAGCGTTACCTCCCCGACAGGGCACTACGAGCAGTACTTC. The encoded protein is CSVTSPTGHYEQYF.

This chain connects TRBV5-1 to TRBJ2-1, with a tentative D call TRBD2 (5 bases). The CDR3 is made up of 11 amino acids. Germline assignment: CDR1 SGHRS and CDR2 YFSETQ. V was trimmed by 2 bases and J by 9 bases, leaving 6 bases between them. This CDR3 reads CASSFRGEQFF. The DNA of the CDR3 is TGCGCCAGCAGCTTTCGGGGTGAGCAGTTCTTC.

This clonotype was recorded many times. V gene TRBV6-1 combines with J gene TRBJ1-4, with unresolved D. This CDR3 region has 16 residues. The germline CDR1 and CDR2 sequences are MNHNS and SASEGT. V lost 0 bases to trimming and J lost 8 bases, with 16 bases between them. Written as DNA, the CDR3 is TGTGCCAGCAGTGAAGCGCCTGTCCCGATTGGGGAAAAACTGTTTTTT. The encoded protein is CASSEAPVPIGEKLFF.

This clonotype was recorded many times. V usage is TRBV7-9 and J usage is TRBJ1-1; possible D gene TRBD1, 6 bases. V lost 4 bases, J lost 0 bases, and 15 bases lay in between. The CDR3 sequence is 16 residues long. Germline V CDR1 and CDR2: SEHNR, FQNEAQ (reference sequence). The CDR3 sequence is CASSSAGTPMNTEAFF. The DNA for the CDR3 is TGTGCCAGCAGCTCAGCCGGGACACCTATGAACACTGAAGCTTTCTTT.

This clonotype showed up many times. The chain couples TRBV20-1 to TRBJ2-1; D unresolved. The germline gives CDR1 DFQATT, CDR2 SNEGSKA (reference sequence). CDR3 length equals 13 residues. Deletions cut 1 base from V and 7 bases from J, with 11 bases between. Here the CDR3 reads CSARAPQENEQFF. CDR3 nucleotide sequence: TGCAGTGCTAGAGCACCCCAAGAGAATGAGCAGTTCTTC.

This clonotype was detected ten times or more. This rearrangement joins TRBV20-1 to TRBJ2-1; 9 bases are a match to TRBD2. The germline V gene has CDR1 DFQATT and CDR2 SNEGSKA (reference sequence). The CDR3 has 14 amino acids. Unmatched junction bases numbered 10, after V lost 6 bases and J lost 7 bases. This CDR3 reads CSAGSSGGGNEQFF. The CDR3 nucleotides read TGCAGTGCCGGGAGTAGCGGGGGTGGAAATGAGCAGTTCTTC.

The chain combines TRBV9 with TRBJ1-1; D may be TRBD1 (6 bases). In germline, CDR1 is SGDLS, CDR2 YYNGEE. Trimming cost V 0 bases and J 5 bases, with 17 bases left between them. This CDR3 has 16 residues. Here the CDR3 reads CASSVVSGGPGTEAFF. CDR3 nucleotide sequence: TGTGCCAGCAGCGTAGTTTCCGGGGGGCCGGGGACTGAAGCTTTCTTT.

This clonotype occurred a few times. The chain joins TRBV6-1 to TRBJ2-7; D ambiguous. The ends were cut back, 7 bases at V and 1 base at J, with 11 bases in the middle. In germline, CDR1 is MNHNS, CDR2 SASEGT. The CDR3 length is 13 residues. The CDR3 bases are TGTGCCAGCAAGAAGGATTCTTCCTACGAGCAGTACTTC. Translated, it gives CASKKDSSYEQYF.

This clonotype turned up a few times. This chain connects TRBV11-2 to TRBJ1-1; no firm D call. V lost 0 bases and J lost 1, with 9 bases in between. The CDR3 contains 15 residues. CDR1 is SGHAT, CDR2 FQNNGV, per germline. The CDR3 here is CASSLDVGANTEAFF. The DNA for the CDR3 is TGTGCCAGCAGCTTAGATGTGGGCGCGAACACTGAAGCTTTCTTT. Full variable domain (remainder filled in from reference TRBV11-2 and TRBJ1-1): EAGVAQSPRYKIIEKRQSVAFWCNPISGHATLYWYQQILGQGPKLLIQFQNNGVVDDSQLPKDRFSAERLKGVDSTLKIQPAKLEDSAVYLCASSLDVGANTEAFFGQGTRLTVV.